Included here is one T cell receptor beta chain sequence, with context. What it recognizes is unknown. V dropped 5 bases and J dropped 5; count of bases not matched to a gene: 10. Germline V gene lookup returns CDR1 MNHEY and CDR2 SMNVEV (reference sequence). The CDR3 is 15 residues long. This specimen belongs to a study of radiotherapy plus CTLA-4 blockade in lung cancer. Study details: Objective responses were recorded in roughly 20% of patients, with disease control recorded in 25% to 40%. Notes on the study in general: Strongest reported response predictors: early blood clone changes and post-radiation interferon-beta.

Method: immunoSEQ multiplex PCR; TCRdb's copy keeps in-frame clones and lacks some. The repertoire has approximately 94,000 clones, about four fifths of them found once; the top ten carry about 25%. CTLA-4 blockade with ipilimumab, together with focal radiation, was given to patients with chemo-refractory metastatic non-small-cell lung cancer. This specimen was peripheral blood, taken from a patient treated with radiotherapy plus ipilimumab. This clonotype was sampled from a human donor with non-small cell lung cancer that progressed on radiotherapy plus ipilimumab. The chain recombines TRBV27 with TRBJ1-1; 8 positions agree with TRBD1. CDR3 region: CASSHSPTGATEAFF. CDR3 sequence (DNA): TGTGCCAGCAGTCACTCCCCGACAGGGGCGACTGAAGCTTTCTTT.